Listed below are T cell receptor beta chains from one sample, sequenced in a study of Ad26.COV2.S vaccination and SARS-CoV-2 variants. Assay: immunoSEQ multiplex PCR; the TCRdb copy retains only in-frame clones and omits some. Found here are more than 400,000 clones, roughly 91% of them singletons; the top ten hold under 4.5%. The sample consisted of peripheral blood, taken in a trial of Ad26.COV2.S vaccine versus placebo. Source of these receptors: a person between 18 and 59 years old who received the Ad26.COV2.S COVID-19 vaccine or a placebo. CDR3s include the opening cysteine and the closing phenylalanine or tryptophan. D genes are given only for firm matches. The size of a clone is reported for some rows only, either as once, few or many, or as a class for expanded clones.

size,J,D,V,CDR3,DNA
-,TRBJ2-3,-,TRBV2,CASRASSTDTQYF,TGTGCCAGCCGGGCGTCAAGCACAGATACGCAGTATTTT
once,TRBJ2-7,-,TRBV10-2,CASSESNPAYPYEQYF,TGCGCCAGCAGTGAGTCGAACCCAGCCTACCCCTACGAGCAGTACTTC
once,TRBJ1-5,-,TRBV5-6,CASSSQGRRQPQHF,TGTGCCAGCAGCTCTCAGGGAAGACGTCAGCCCCAGCATTTT
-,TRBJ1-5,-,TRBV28,CASSPRTVTGFIDF,TGTGCCAGCAGTCCGCGGACAGTAACGGGCTTTATTGATTTT
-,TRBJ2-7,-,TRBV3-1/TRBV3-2,CASSHKGLGLPEQYF,TGTGCCAGCAGCCATAAGGGACTGGGGTTGCCCGAGCAGTACTTC
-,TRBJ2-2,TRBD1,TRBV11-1,CASSPNPTGSTGELFF,TGTGCCAGCAGCCCTAATCCGACAGGGAGCACCGGGGAGCTGTTTTTT
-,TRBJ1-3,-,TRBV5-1,CASSSGQTGNTIYF,TGCGCCAGCAGCTCAGGACAGACTGGAAACACCATATATTTT
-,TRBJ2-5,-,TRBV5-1,CASSNGPGDEETQYF,TGCGCCAGCAGCAACGGTCCGGGGGACGAAGAGACCCAGTACTTC
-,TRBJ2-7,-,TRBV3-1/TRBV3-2,CASSQVEQNNRFSYEQYF,TGTGCCAGCAGCCAAGTCGAGCAGAATAACCGGTTTTCCTACGAGCAGTACTTC
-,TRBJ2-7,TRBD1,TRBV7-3,CASSLGTGGHQYF,TGTGCCAGCAGCTTAGGGACAGGGGGTCACCAGTACTTC
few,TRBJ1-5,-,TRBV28,CASSLVRDSNQPQHF,TGTGCCAGCAGTTTAGTCCGGGACAGCAATCAGCCCCAGCATTTT